This T cell receptor (beta chain) derives from a study of T cell changes during pregnancy in multiple sclerosis. The CDR3 is 14 amino acids. Germline lookup yields CDR1 SNHLY and CDR2 FYNNEI. V lost 5 bases and J 2 bases, leaving 12 bases between the germline ends. The table came from immunoSEQ multiplex PCR; TCRdb's copy has only in-frame clones and leaves some out. Of 90,000 or so clones listed, roughly 90% are singletons. The chain links TRBV2 to TRBJ1-2; D gene unclear. The receptor was isolated from a female donor with multiple sclerosis, enrolled in a pregnancy study. The sample in question was peripheral blood, obtained before pregnancy. In nucleotides, the CDR3 is TGTGCCAGCAGTCCCCGGAGGGTAAACTATGGCTACACCTTC. It encodes CASSPRRVNYGYTF.